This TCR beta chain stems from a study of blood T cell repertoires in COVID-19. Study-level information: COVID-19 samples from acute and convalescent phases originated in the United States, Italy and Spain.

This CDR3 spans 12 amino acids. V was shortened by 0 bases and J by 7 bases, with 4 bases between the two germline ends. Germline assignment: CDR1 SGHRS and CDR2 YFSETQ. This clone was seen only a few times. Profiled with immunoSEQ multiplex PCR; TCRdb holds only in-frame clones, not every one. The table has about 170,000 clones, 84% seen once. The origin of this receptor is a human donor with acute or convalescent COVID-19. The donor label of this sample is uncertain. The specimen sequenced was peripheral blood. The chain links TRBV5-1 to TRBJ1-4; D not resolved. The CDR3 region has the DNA TGCGCCAGCAGCTTGGACGGTGAAAAACTGTTTTTT. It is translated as CASSLDGEKLFF.